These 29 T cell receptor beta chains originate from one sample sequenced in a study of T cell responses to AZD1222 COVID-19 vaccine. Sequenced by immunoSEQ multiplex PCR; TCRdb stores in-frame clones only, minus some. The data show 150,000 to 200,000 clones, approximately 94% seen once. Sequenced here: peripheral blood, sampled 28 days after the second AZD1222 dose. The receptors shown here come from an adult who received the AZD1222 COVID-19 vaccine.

The CDR3 here is CASTLERTASYEQYF. As DNA, the CDR3 is TGTGCCAGCACCCTCGAAAGGACGGCCTCCTACGAGCAGTACTTC. The genes are TRBV21-1 and TRBJ2-7. TRBV21-1 is assigned pseudogene status. CDR3 length equals 15 residues.

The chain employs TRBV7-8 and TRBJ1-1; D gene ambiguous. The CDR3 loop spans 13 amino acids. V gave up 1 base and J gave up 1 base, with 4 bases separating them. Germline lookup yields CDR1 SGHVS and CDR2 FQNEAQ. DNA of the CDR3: TGTGCCAGCAGCTTAGTACAGAACACTGAAGCTTTCTTT. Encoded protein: CASSLVQNTEAFF.

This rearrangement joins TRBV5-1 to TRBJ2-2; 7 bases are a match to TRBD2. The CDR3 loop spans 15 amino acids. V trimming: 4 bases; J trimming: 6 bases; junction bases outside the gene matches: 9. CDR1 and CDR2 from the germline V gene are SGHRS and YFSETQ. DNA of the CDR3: TGCGCCAGCAGCCCGAGCGGGACGGGCGCCGGGGAGCTGTTTTTT. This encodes CASSPSGTGAGELFF.

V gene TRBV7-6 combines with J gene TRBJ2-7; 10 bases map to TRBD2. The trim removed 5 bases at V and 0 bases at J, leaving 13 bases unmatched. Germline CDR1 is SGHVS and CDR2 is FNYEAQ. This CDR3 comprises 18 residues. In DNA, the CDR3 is TGTGCCAGCAGCCCAGGAGGGTTTAGCGGGAGGCCCTCCTACGAGCAGTACTTC. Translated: CASSPGGFSGRPSYEQYF.

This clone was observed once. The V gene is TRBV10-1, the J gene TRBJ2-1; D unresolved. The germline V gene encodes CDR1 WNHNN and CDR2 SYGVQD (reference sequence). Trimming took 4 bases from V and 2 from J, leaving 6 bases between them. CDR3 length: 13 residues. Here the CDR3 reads CASSVGTYNEQFF. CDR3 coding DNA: TGCGCCAGCAGTGTGGGAACCTACAATGAGCAGTTCTTC.

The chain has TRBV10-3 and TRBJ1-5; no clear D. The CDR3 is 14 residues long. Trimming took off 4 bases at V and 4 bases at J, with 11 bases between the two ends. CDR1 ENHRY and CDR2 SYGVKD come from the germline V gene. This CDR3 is CAISGVRENQPQHF. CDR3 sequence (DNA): TGTGCCATCAGTGGTGTCAGAGAGAATCAGCCCCAGCATTTT.

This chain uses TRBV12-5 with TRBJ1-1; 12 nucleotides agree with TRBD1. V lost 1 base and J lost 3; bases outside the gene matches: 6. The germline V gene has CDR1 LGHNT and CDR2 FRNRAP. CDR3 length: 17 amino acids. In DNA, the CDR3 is TGTGCTAGTGGTTTGGGAGGGACAGGGGGCGCCCACACTGAAGCTTTCTTT. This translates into CASGLGGTGGAHTEAFF.

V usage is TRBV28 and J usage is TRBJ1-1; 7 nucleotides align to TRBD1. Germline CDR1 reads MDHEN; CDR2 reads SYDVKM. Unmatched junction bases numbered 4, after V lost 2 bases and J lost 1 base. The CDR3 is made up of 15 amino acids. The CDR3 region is CASSLGGTANTEAFF. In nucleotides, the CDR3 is TGTGCCAGCAGTTTAGGGGGGACAGCGAACACTGAAGCTTTCTTT.

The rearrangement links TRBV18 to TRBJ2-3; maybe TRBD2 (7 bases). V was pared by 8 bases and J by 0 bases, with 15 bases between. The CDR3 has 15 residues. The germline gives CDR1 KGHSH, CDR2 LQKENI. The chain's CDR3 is CASHRGGRSTDTQYF. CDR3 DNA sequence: TGTGCCAGCCATAGGGGGGGCAGGAGCACAGATACGCAGTATTTT.

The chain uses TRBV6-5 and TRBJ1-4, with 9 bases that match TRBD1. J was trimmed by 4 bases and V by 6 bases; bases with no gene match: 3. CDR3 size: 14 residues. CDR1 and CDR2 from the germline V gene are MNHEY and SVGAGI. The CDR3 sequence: CASRGQGNNEKLFF. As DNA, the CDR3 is TGTGCCAGCAGGGGACAGGGAAATAATGAAAAACTGTTTTTT.

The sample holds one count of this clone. This chain's CDR3 is CASSLGSPGTQYF. The CDR3 nucleotides are TGTGCCAGCAGTTTGGGCAGCCCCGGGACCCAGTACTTC. The V gene is TRBV28, the J gene TRBJ2-5, with D uncertain. Between the trimmed V and J ends, which lost 3 bases and 7 bases, there was a span of 12 bases. CDR1 is MDHEN and CDR2 is SYDVKM in the germline V gene. This CDR3 contains 13 residues.

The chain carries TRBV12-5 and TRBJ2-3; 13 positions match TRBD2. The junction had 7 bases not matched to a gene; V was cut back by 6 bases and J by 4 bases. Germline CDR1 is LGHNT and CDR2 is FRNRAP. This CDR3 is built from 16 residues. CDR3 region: CASGRGLAGAPDTQYF. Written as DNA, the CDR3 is TGTGCTAGTGGCAGAGGACTAGCGGGAGCTCCAGATACGCAGTATTTT.

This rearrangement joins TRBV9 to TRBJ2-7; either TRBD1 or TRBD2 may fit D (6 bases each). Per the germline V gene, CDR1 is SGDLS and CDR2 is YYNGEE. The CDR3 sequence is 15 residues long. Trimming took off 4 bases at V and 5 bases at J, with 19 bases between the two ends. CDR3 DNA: TGTGCCAGCAGCCCCGAAGGGGGAGGATCGGACGAGCAGTACTTC. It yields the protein CASSPEGGGSDEQYF.

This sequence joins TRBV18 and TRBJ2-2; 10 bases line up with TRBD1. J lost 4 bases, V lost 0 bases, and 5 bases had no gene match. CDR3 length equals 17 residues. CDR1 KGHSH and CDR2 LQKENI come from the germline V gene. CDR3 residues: CASSPPRTGGRTGELFF. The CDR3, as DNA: TGTGCCAGCTCACCACCGAGGACAGGGGGGCGCACCGGGGAGCTGTTTTTT.

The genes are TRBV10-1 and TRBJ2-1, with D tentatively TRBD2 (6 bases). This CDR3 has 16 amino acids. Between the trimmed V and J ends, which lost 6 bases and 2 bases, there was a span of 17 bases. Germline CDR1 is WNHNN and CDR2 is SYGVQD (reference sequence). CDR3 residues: CASRTLRRGAYNEQFF. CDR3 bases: TGCGCCAGCAGGACCTTAAGGAGGGGAGCCTACAATGAGCAGTTCTTC.

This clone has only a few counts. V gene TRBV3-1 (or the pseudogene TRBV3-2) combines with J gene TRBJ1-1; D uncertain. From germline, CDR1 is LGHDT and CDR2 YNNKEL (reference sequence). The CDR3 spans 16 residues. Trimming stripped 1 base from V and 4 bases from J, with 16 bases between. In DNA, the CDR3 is TGTGCCAGCAGCCAAGGCTGGTCCTCTGTGAGCACTGAAGCTTTCTTT. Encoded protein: CASSQGWSSVSTEAFF.

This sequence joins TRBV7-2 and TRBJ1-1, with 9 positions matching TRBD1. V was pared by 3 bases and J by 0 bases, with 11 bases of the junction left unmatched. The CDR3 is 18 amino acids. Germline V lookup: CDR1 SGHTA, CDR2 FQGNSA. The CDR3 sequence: CASSFPGQGRMVNTEAFF. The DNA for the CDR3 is TGTGCCAGCAGCTTCCCGGGACAGGGAAGGATGGTGAACACTGAAGCTTTCTTT.

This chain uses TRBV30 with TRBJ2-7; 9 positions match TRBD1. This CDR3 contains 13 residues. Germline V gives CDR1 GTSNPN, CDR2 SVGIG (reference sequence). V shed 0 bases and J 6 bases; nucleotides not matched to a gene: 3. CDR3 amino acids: CAWSVQGAREQYF. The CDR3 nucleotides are TGTGCCTGGAGTGTACAGGGGGCGCGCGAGCAGTACTTC. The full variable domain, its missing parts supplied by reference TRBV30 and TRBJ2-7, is SQTIHQWPATLVQPVGSPLSLECTVEGTSNPNLYWYRQAAGRGLQLLFYSVGIGQISSEVPQNLSASRPQDRQFILSSKKLLLSDSGFYLCAWSVQGAREQYFGPGTRLTVT.

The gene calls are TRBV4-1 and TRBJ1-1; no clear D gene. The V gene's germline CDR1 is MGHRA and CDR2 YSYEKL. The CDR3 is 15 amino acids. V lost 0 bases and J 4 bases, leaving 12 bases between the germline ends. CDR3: CASSQDAAGRTEAFF. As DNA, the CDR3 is TGCGCCAGCAGCCAAGACGCGGCAGGACGCACTGAAGCTTTCTTT.

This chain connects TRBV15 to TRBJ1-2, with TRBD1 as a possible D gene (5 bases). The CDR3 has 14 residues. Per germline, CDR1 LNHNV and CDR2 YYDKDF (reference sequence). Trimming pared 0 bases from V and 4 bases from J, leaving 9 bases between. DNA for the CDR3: TGTGCCACCAGCAGAGAATCAGGGCCCTATGGCTACACCTTC. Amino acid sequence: CATSRESGPYGYTF.

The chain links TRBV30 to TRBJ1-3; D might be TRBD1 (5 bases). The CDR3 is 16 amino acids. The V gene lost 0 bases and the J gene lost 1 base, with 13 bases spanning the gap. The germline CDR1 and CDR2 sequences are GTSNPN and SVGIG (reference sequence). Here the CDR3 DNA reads TGTGCCTGGAGTGTGAGGGACCGTCGGTCTGGAAACACCATATATTTT. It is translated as CAWSVRDRRSGNTIYF.

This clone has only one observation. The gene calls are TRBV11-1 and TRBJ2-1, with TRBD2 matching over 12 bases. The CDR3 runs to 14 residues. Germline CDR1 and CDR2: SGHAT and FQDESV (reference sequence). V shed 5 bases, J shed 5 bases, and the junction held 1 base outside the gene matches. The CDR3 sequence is CASSGLAGHNEQFF. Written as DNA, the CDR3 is TGTGCCAGCAGCGGACTAGCGGGACACAATGAGCAGTTCTTC.

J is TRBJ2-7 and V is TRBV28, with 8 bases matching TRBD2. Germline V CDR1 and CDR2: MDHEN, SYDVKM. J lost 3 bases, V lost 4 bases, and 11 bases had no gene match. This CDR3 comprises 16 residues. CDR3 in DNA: TGTGCCAGCAGTTCCACCGGGACTAGAGGCGTCTACGAGCAGTACTTC. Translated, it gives CASSSTGTRGVYEQYF. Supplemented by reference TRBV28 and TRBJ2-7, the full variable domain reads DVKVTQSSRYLVKRTGEKVFLECVQDMDHENMFWYRQDPGLGLRLIYFSYDVKMKEKGDIPEGYSVSREKKERFSLILESASTNQTSMYLCASSSTGTRGVYEQYFGPGTRLTVT.

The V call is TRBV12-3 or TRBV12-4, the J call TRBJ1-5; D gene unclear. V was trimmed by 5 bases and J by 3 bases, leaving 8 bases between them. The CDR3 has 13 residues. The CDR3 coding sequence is TGTGCCAGCAGTCACAGTCCCAATCAGCCCCAGCATTTT. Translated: CASSHSPNQPQHF.

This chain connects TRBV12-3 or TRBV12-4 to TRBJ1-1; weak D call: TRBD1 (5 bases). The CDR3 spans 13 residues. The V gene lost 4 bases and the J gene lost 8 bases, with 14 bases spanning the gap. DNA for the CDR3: TGTGCCAGCAGTTCCGGGACCGCCGTCGAAGCTTTCTTT. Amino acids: CASSSGTAVEAFF.

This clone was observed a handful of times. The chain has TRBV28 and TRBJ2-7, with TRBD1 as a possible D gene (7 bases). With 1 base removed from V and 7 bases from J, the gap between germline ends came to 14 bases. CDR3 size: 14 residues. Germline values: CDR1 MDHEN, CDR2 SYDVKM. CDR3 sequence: CASSLLQGGWEQYF. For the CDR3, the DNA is TGTGCCAGCAGTTTATTGCAGGGGGGATGGGAGCAGTACTTC.

The CDR3 DNA is TGTGCCCGGCGGGCCCATTCACCCCTCCACTTT. This codes for CARRAHSPLHF. The chain uses TRBV6-4 and TRBJ1-6; D remains unclear. The CDR3 is 11 residues long. The V end was cut by 11 bases, the J end by 8 bases, with 10 bases between. Germline assignment: CDR1 MRHNA and CDR2 SNTAGT.

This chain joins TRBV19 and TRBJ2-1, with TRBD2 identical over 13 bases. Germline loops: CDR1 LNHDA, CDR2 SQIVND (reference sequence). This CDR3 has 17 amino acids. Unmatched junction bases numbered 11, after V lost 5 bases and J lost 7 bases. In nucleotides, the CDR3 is TGTGCCAGTAGTCCCACACCGACTAGCGGGAGGCGAAATGAGCAGTTCTTC. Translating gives CASSPTPTSGRRNEQFF.

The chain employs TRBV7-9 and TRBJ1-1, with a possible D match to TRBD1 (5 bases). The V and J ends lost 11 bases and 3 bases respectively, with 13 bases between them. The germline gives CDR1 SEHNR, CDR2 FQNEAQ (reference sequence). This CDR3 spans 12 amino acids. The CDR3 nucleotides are TGTGCCGCCGCCTGGGGGGACACTGAAGCTTTCTTT. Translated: CAAAWGDTEAFF.